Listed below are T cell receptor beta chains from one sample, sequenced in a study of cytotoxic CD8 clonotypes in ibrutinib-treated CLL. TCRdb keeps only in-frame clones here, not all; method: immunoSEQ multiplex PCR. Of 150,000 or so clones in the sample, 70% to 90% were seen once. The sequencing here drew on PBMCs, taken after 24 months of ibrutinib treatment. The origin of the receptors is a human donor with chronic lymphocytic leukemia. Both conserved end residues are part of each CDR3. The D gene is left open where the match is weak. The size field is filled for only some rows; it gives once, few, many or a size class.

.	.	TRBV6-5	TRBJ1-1	CASTEGHPNTEAFF	TGTGCCAGCACCGAGGGACACCCGAACACTGAAGCTTTCTTT
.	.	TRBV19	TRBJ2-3	CASSVRMLTDTQYF	TGTGCCAGTAGTGTACGGATGCTCACAGATACGCAGTATTTT
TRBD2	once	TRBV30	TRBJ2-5	CAWSVMAGRGETQYF	TGTGCCTGGAGTGTCATGGCGGGGAGGGGAGAGACCCAGTACTTC
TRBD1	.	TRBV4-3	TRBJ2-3	CASSPQGADTQYF	TGCGCCAGCAGCCCCCAGGGGGCAGATACGCAGTATTTT
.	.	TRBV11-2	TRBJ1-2	CASSNLVATNYGYTF	TGTGCCAGCAGCAATTTAGTAGCAACTAACTATGGCTACACCTTC
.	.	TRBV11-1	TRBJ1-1	CASSVAQLNTEAFF	TGTGCCAGCAGCGTAGCACAGTTGAACACTGAAGCTTTCTTT
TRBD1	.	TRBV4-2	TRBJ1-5	CASSPGQGSNQPQHF	TGTGCCAGCAGCCCGGGACAGGGTAGCAATCAGCCCCAGCATTTT
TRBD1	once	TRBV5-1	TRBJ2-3	CASSFGQGGTDTQYF	TGCGCCAGCAGCTTTGGACAGGGGGGCACAGATACGCAGTATTTT
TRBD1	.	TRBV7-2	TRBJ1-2	CASSTRQGTNYGYTF	TGTGCCAGCAGCACCCGACAGGGGACGAACTATGGCTACACCTTC
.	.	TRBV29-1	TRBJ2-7	CSARQVPHEQYF	TGCAGCGCTCGACAGGTACCCCACGAGCAGTACTTC
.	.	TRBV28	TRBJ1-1	CASSTEGRSNTEAFF	TGTGCCAGCAGTACCGAAGGACGGTCGAACACTGAAGCTTTCTTT
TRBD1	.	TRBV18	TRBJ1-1	CASSPSGQGANTEAFF	TGTGCCAGCTCACCCTCTGGGCAGGGGGCGAACACTGAAGCTTTCTTT
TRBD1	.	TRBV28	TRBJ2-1	CASRTGQGVNEQFF	TGTGCCAGCAGAACCGGACAGGGGGTGAATGAGCAGTTCTTC
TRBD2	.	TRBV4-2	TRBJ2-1	CASSQAGTSGSNEQFF	TGTGCCAGCAGCCAAGCCGGGACTAGCGGGAGTAATGAGCAGTTCTTC
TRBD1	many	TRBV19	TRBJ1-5	CASTRDRDQPQHF	TGTGCCAGTACCCGGGACAGGGATCAGCCCCAGCATTTT
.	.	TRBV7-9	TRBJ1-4	CASSSWTLNEKLFF	TGTGCCAGCAGCTCCTGGACCCTAAATGAAAAACTGTTTTTT
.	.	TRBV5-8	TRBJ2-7	CASSLHRVKSYEQYF	TGTGCCAGCAGCTTGCATAGGGTCAAATCCTACGAGCAGTACTTC
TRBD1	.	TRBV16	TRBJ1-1	CASSQSRQGFAEAFF	TGTGCCAGCAGCCAATCGCGACAGGGGTTCGCTGAAGCTTTCTTT
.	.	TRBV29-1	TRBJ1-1	CSVIGHLNTEAFF	TGCAGCGTCATCGGACACCTGAACACTGAAGCTTTCTTT
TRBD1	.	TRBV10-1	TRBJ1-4	CASSGWDSATPGNEKLFF	TGCGCCAGCAGTGGTTGGGACAGCGCGACCCCGGGTAATGAAAAACTGTTTTTT
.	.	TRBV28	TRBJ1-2	CASKRGDHYGYTF	TGTGCCAGCAAGAGGGGCGATCACTATGGCTACACCTTC
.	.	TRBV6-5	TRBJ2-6	CASSQASGANVLTF	TGTGCCAGCAGCCAGGCCTCTGGGGCCAACGTCCTGACTTTC
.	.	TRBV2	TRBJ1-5	CASSVLARPQSNQPQHF	TGTGCCAGCAGCGTTTTGGCCCGACCGCAAAGCAATCAGCCCCAGCATTTT
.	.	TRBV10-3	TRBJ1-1	CAISVAGAEAFF	TGTGCCATCAGTGTCGCGGGCGCTGAAGCTTTCTTT
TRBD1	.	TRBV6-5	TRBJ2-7	CASSTVGQAPYEQYF	TGTGCCAGCAGTACCGTGGGACAGGCACCCTACGAGCAGTACTTC
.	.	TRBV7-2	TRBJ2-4	CASSLGGAKNIQYF	TGTGCCAGCAGCTTAGGGGGAGCCAAAAACATTCAGTACTTC
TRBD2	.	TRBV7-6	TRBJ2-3	CASTQTSGTDTQYF	TGTGCCAGCACCCAGACTAGCGGCACAGATACGCAGTATTTT
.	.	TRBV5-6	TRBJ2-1	CASSTTGGLSSYNEQFF	TGTGCCAGCAGCACTACGGGCGGGCTTAGCTCCTACAATGAGCAGTTCTTC
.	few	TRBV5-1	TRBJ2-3	CASSFRVGAGERDTQYF	TGCGCCAGCAGCTTTCGGGTTGGAGCAGGGGAAAGGGATACGCAGTATTTT
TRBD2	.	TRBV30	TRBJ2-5	CAWSVRTPSGGEVQYF	TGTGCCTGGAGTGTAAGGACCCCTAGCGGGGGGGAAGTCCAGTACTTC
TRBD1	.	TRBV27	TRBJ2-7	CASSIRQGGYEQYF	TGTGCCAGCAGCATCCGACAGGGTGGGTACGAGCAGTACTTC
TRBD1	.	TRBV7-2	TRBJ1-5	CASSLFGTGIDQPQHF	TGTGCCAGCAGCTTATTTGGGACAGGGATTGATCAGCCCCAGCATTTT
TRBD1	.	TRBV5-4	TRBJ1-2	CASRPPGQGNYGYTF	TGTGCCAGCAGGCCTCCCGGACAGGGAAACTATGGCTACACCTTC
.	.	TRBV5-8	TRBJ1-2	CASSWTELFSGYTF	TGTGCCAGCAGCTGGACAGAATTGTTCTCTGGCTACACCTTC
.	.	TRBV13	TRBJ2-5	CASSLGATVPETQYF	TGTGCCAGCAGTCTCGGGGCCACAGTCCCGGAGACCCAGTACTTC
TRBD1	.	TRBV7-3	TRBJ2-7	CASSSSTGTYEQYF	TGTGCCAGCAGCTCCTCGACAGGGACCTACGAGCAGTACTTC
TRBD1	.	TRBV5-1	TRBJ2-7	CASSATGTGAEQYF	TGCGCCAGCAGCGCCACCGGGACAGGGGCCGAGCAGTACTTC
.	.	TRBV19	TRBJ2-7	CASSTRGANSGAQYF	TGTGCCAGTAGTACCCGCGGGGCCAATTCAGGGGCCCAGTACTTC
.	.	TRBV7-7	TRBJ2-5	CASSLEAGRGVGETQYF	TGTGCTAGCAGCTTAGAGGCGGGTCGCGGCGTTGGAGAGACCCAGTACTTC
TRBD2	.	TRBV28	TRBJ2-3	CASSFQTSGGLTDTQYF	TGTGCCAGCAGTTTTCAGACTAGCGGGGGTCTCACAGATACGCAGTATTTT
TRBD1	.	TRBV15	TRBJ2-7	CATSRSRDRRDSYEQYF	TGTGCCACCAGCAGATCCCGGGACAGACGAGACTCCTACGAGCAGTACTTC
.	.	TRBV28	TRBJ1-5	CASSLLGFTISNQPQHF	TGTGCCAGCAGTTTATTGGGCTTTACAATTAGCAATCAGCCCCAGCATTTT
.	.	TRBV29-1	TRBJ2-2	CSVERGRGTGELFF	TGCAGCGTTGAAAGAGGGAGAGGGACCGGGGAGCTGTTTTTT
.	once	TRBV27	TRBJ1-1	CASPGSQDTEAFF	TGTGCCAGTCCCGGGTCCCAGGACACTGAAGCTTTCTTT